These 11 T cell receptor beta chains originate from one sample sequenced in a study of T cell responses to AZD1222 COVID-19 vaccine. The protocol was immunoSEQ multiplex PCR, while the TCRdb copy is restricted to in-frame clones and leaves out a portion. The table includes 110,000 or so clones, about 89% detected once. The material was peripheral blood, obtained 28 days after the second AZD1222 dose. All receptors come from an adult who received the AZD1222 COVID-19 vaccine.

This clone was observed a single time. This rearrangement joins TRBV5-4 to TRBJ2-2; 8 nucleotides agree with TRBD1. The CDR3 covers 16 residues. The V segment lost 2 bases and the J segment 8 bases; nucleotides outside the gene matches: 11. In germline, CDR1 is SGHNT, CDR2 YYREEE (reference sequence). The CDR3 is CASSFWGQGAPGELFF. The CDR3, as DNA: TGTGCCAGCAGCTTTTGGGGCCAGGGGGCCCCGGGGGAGCTGTTTTTT.

The rearrangement joins TRBV29-1 to TRBJ2-1; 13 positions match TRBD2. This CDR3 region has 16 residues. Germline V gives CDR1 SQVTM, CDR2 ANQGSEA. J gave up 4 bases and V 1 base, and 4 bases lay outside the gene matches. CDR3 nucleotide sequence: TGCAGCGTTGAAGGGACTAGCGGGAGTGGATACAATGAGCAGTTCTTC. As protein: CSVEGTSGSGYNEQFF.

The chain links TRBV6-5 to TRBJ1-2; 9 positions match TRBD1. CDR1 is MNHEY, CDR2 SVGAGI, per germline. The J segment lost 9 bases and the V segment lost 6 bases, leaving 11 bases of the junction unmatched. The CDR3 runs to 14 residues. CDR3 nucleotide sequence: TGTGCCAGCAGCACCCAGACAGGGGGGAAGAGCTACACCTTC. This gives the protein CASSTQTGGKSYTF.

The V call is TRBV27, the J call TRBJ2-7; either TRBD1 or TRBD2 may fit D (5 bases each). V lost 8 bases, J lost 2 bases, and 16 bases lay in between. The CDR3 is 14 residues long. From germline, CDR1 is MNHEY and CDR2 SMNVEV (reference sequence). The CDR3 region is CASALTGRAYEQYF. In nucleotides, the CDR3 is TGTGCCAGCGCCTTAACGGGACGGGCCTACGAGCAGTACTTC.

This sequence joins TRBV7-9 and TRBJ2-5, with D unclear. Trimming shortened V by 5 bases and J by 7 bases, and 20 bases separated the two germline ends. The CDR3 has 15 residues. CDR1 and CDR2 from the germline V gene are SEHNR and FQNEAQ (reference sequence). CDR3 residues: CASSPTSPSIGTQYF. Here the CDR3 DNA reads TGTGCCAGCAGCCCAACATCTCCATCTATCGGGACCCAGTACTTC.

The chain is built from TRBV4-2 and TRBJ2-5, with TRBD2 matching 8 bases. The V segment lost 0 bases and the J segment 5 bases; nucleotides outside the gene matches: 14. Germline V lookup: CDR1 LGHNA, CDR2 YNFKEQ. The CDR3 contains 18 residues. In nucleotides, the CDR3 is TGTGCCAGCAGCCAAGACTCGTTAAGAGATGGCGGGAGGGAGACCCAGTACTTC. Its protein is CASSQDSLRDGGRETQYF.

This chain links TRBV6-4 with TRBJ1-1; TRBD1 is a possible D gene (5 bases). In germline, CDR1 is MRHNA, CDR2 SNTAGT. The length of the CDR3 is 13 residues. Deletions cut 3 bases from V and 3 bases from J, with 8 bases between. CDR3 nucleotides: TGTGCCAGCAGTGAGCAGGGAGACACTGAAGCTTTCTTT. It codes for CASSEQGDTEAFF.

This chain joins TRBV18 and TRBJ1-3; 9 bases are shared with TRBD1. Germline CDR1 is KGHSH and CDR2 is LQKENI. V gave up 4 bases and J gave up 2 bases; unmatched junction bases: 6. The CDR3 is 16 amino acids. CDR3 sequence: CASSRGQGNTGNTIYF. DNA for the CDR3: TGTGCCAGCTCACGAGGACAGGGGAATACTGGAAACACCATATATTTT. Full variable domain (missing parts from reference TRBV18 and TRBJ1-3): NAGVMQNPRHLVRRRGQEARLRCSPMKGHSHVYWYRQLPEEGLKFMVYLQKENIIDESGMPKERFSAEFPKEGPSILRIQQVVRGDSAAYFCASSRGQGNTGNTIYFGEGSWLTVV.

V gene TRBV5-1 combines with J gene TRBJ2-7, with TRBD1 matching over 8 bases. Germline V lookup: CDR1 SGHRS, CDR2 YFSETQ. The CDR3 consists of 15 residues. Losses at the gene ends were 2 bases for V and 0 bases for J; bases not matched to a gene: 4. The CDR3 DNA sequence: TGCGCCAGCAGCTTCGGACAGGGAGCCTCCTACGAGCAGTACTTC. Translation: CASSFGQGASYEQYF.

J is TRBJ1-5 and V is TRBV24-1; 11 bases are a match to TRBD1. Trimming took 4 bases from V and 3 from J; bases not matched to a gene: 7. The CDR3 has 17 amino acids. The V gene's germline CDR1 is KGHDR and CDR2 SFDVKD. In nucleotides, the CDR3 is TGTGCCACCAGTGACCCAAAGGACAGGGGGCTCAATCAGCCCCAGCATTTT. This translates into CATSDPKDRGLNQPQHF.

J is TRBJ1-5 and V is TRBV12-5; D gene unclear. V was shortened by 6 bases and J by 1 base, with 10 bases between the two germline ends. CDR1 is LGHNT, CDR2 FRNRAP, per germline. There are 14 residues in the CDR3. The CDR3 sequence is CASGEGGSNQPQHF. The CDR3 nucleotides read TGTGCTAGTGGGGAGGGAGGGAGCAATCAGCCCCAGCATTTT.